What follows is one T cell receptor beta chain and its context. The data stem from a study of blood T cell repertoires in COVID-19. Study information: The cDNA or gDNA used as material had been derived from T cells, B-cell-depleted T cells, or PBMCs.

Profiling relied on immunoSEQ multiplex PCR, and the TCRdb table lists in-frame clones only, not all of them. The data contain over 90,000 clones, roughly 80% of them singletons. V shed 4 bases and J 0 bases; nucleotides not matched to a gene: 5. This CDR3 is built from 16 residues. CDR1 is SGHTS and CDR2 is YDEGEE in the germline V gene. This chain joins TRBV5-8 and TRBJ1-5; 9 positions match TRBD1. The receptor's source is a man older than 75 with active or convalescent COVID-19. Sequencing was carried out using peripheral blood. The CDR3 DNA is TGTGCCAGCAGCCAAGACAGGGGGGTTAGCAATCAGCCCCAGCATTTT. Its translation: CASSQDRGVSNQPQHF.